The 31 T cell receptor beta chains below were found in one sample sequenced in a study of radiotherapy plus CTLA-4 blockade in lung cancer. Sequencing used immunoSEQ multiplex PCR; TCRdb keeps in-frame clones, though not all of them. The sample carries over 12,000 clones, 80% to 90% recorded once. The sequenced sample was peripheral blood, obtained from a patient treated with radiotherapy plus ipilimumab. All receptors come from a human donor with non-small cell lung cancer that progressed on radiotherapy plus ipilimumab. Some clones in this sample may be carry-over from other donors' samples.

The V gene is TRBV29-1, the J gene TRBJ2-7; 8 positions agree with TRBD1. V lost 5 bases and J lost 6; bases outside the gene matches: 3. CDR1 is SQVTM and CDR2 is ANQGSEA in the germline V gene. This CDR3 is built from 11 residues. The CDR3 spells CSVYTGGEQYF. DNA of the CDR3: TGCAGCGTTTATACAGGGGGCGAGCAGTACTTC.

The rearrangement links TRBV5-1 to TRBJ2-1; D is uncertain. Per germline, CDR1 SGHRS and CDR2 YFSETQ. V lost 3 bases and J 4 bases, leaving 17 bases between the germline ends. This CDR3 comprises 16 residues. CDR3 residues: CASSSQSFSGYNEQFF. CDR3 nucleotide sequence: TGCGCCAGCAGCTCCCAAAGCTTTAGTGGTTACAATGAGCAGTTCTTC.

The chain uses TRBV10-3 and TRBJ1-1; D unclear. V gave up 4 bases and J gave up 0 bases, with 6 bases separating them. There are 13 residues in the CDR3. The germline gives CDR1 ENHRY, CDR2 SYGVKD. For the CDR3, the DNA is TGTGCCATCAGTGGAAGCATGAACACTGAAGCTTTCTTT. Protein: CAISGSMNTEAFF.

The chain links TRBV7-3 to TRBJ2-1; 12 nucleotides line up with TRBD2. Germline assignment: CDR1 SGHTA and CDR2 FQGTGA. The CDR3 runs 19 residues. The trim removed 2 bases at V and 0 bases at J, leaving 8 bases unmatched. CDR3: CASSLLAGGPPSSYNEQFF. CDR3 sequence (DNA): TGTGCCAGCAGCTTACTAGCGGGGGGGCCTCCCAGCTCCTACAATGAGCAGTTCTTC.

This chain links TRBV5-1 with TRBJ2-1; D is ambiguous. The CDR3 contains 15 residues. Germline V gene sequence: CDR1 SGHRS, CDR2 YFSETQ. Trimming pared 4 bases from V and 0 bases from J, leaving 11 bases between. In DNA, the CDR3 is TGCGCCAGCAGCCAATACAGAAGCTCCTACAATGAGCAGTTCTTC. Its translation: CASSQYRSSYNEQFF.

The J gene is TRBJ1-2, the V gene TRBV4-2; D unclear. The CDR3 loop spans 14 amino acids. Per germline, CDR1 LGHNA and CDR2 YNFKEQ. Trimming removed 0 bases from V and 0 bases from J, with 5 bases in between. The CDR3 sequence: CASSQDLANYGYTF. In DNA form, the CDR3 reads TGTGCCAGCAGCCAAGACCTAGCTAACTATGGCTACACCTTC.

The chain employs TRBV5-1 and TRBJ1-4; D is unresolved. The V end was cut by 4 bases, the J end by 0 bases, with 7 bases between. The CDR3 spans 14 residues. Germline V gene data show CDR1 as SGHRS and CDR2 as YFSETQ. The DNA of the CDR3 is TGCGCCAGCAGCACCGGGACAACTAATGAAAAACTGTTTTTT. It codes for CASSTGTTNEKLFF.

The chain joins TRBV5-1 to TRBJ2-1, with D possibly TRBD2 on 7 matching bases. Germline assignment: CDR1 SGHRS and CDR2 YFSETQ. Trimming removed 4 bases from V and 5 bases from J, with 13 bases in between. CDR3 length: 14 amino acids. The CDR3 loop is CASSRGGDNNEQFF. In DNA, the CDR3 is TGCGCCAGCAGCAGGGGGGGGGATAACAATGAGCAGTTCTTC. The full variable domain, its missing parts supplied by reference TRBV5-1 and TRBJ2-1, is KAGVTQTPRYLIKTRGQQVTLSCSPISGHRSVSWYQQTPGQGLQFLFEYFSETQRNKGNFPGRFSGRQFSNSRSEMNVSTLELGDSALYLCASSRGGDNNEQFFGPGTRLTVL.

V usage is TRBV5-1 and J usage is TRBJ1-2, with 7 bases identical to TRBD1. From germline, CDR1 is SGHRS and CDR2 YFSETQ. This CDR3 is 14 amino acids long. Trimming cost V 1 base and J 5 bases; bases outside gene matches: 5. The CDR3 DNA reads TGCGCCAGCAGCTTGTCCGGACAGGATTATGGCTACACCTTC. Translation gives CASSLSGQDYGYTF.

The V and J genes are TRBV19 and TRBJ2-4; 14 bases line up with TRBD2. CDR1 LNHDA and CDR2 SQIVND come from the germline V gene (reference sequence). This CDR3 is built from 19 residues. With 3 bases clipped from V and 2 bases from J, the junction kept 9 bases outside the gene matches. The CDR3 loop is CASSISGLAGALTKNIQYF. Written as DNA, the CDR3 is TGTGCCAGTAGTATCTCGGGACTAGCGGGGGCCCTTACCAAAAACATTCAGTACTTC.

The V call is TRBV7-2, the J call TRBJ1-1, with 9 positions matching TRBD1. The CDR3 consists of 14 residues. Trimming at V came to 5 bases and at J to 4 bases, leaving 5 bases not matched to a gene. CDR1 and CDR2 from the germline V gene are SGHTA and FQGNSA. The CDR3 DNA sequence: TGTGCCAGCAGCGTAACAGGGGGCCCCACTGAAGCTTTCTTT. Translated, it gives CASSVTGGPTEAFF.

This clone has only one observation. This rearrangement joins TRBV7-2 to TRBJ2-4, with D perhaps TRBD1 (5 bases). V lost 4 bases and J lost 7, with 11 bases in between. The germline gives CDR1 SGHTA, CDR2 FQGNSA. This CDR3 spans 13 amino acids. The CDR3 loop is CASSYEGVNIQYF. Written as DNA, the CDR3 is TGTGCCAGCAGCTACGAAGGGGTGAACATTCAGTACTTC.

The chain joins TRBV9 to TRBJ1-2; D uncertain. Germline V gene lookup returns CDR1 SGDLS and CDR2 YYNGEE. The CDR3 spans 13 residues. Trimming cost V 3 bases and J 8 bases, with 14 bases left between them. CDR3 in amino acids: CASSASKARGYTF. Here the CDR3 DNA reads TGTGCCAGCAGCGCGAGCAAAGCAAGAGGCTACACCTTC.

The chain links TRBV30 to TRBJ2-2, with no clear D. Between the trimmed V and J ends, which lost 4 bases and 1 base, there was a span of 10 bases. CDR3 length: 14 amino acids. Germline CDR1 is GTSNPN and CDR2 is SVGIG (reference sequence). CDR3 in DNA: TGTGCCTGGATCGTATTAAAGAACACCGGGGAGCTGTTTTTT. Residues: CAWIVLKNTGELFF.

The chain combines TRBV15 with TRBJ2-1; 7 bases agree with TRBD1. V was pared by 0 bases and J by 10 bases, with 24 bases of the junction left unmatched. The CDR3 length is 20 residues. From germline, CDR1 is LNHNV and CDR2 YYDKDF (reference sequence). The chain's CDR3 is CATSRDLGGERLLLKWEQFF. In nucleotides, the CDR3 is TGTGCCACCAGCAGAGATTTAGGGGGCGAGAGGCTACTTCTTAAGTGGGAGCAGTTCTTC.

The sample holds one count of this clone. This chain joins TRBV19 and TRBJ2-5, with TRBD1 as a possible D gene (5 bases). CDR3 length: 17 residues. Germline CDR1 LNHDA, CDR2 SQIVND (reference sequence). The V gene lost 5 bases and the J gene lost 2 bases, with 21 bases spanning the gap. The CDR3 is CASSLGASQGFQETQYF. The DNA for the CDR3 is TGTGCCAGTAGTCTCGGAGCGTCCCAGGGTTTTCAAGAGACCCAGTACTTC.

This clone was found a few times. The chain combines TRBV6-5 with TRBJ1-2; 8 bases agree with TRBD1. The CDR3 has 13 residues. Germline CDR1 reads MNHEY; CDR2 reads SVGAGI. V trimming: 7 bases; J trimming: 8 bases; junction bases outside the gene matches: 9. DNA for the CDR3: TGTGCCAGCACCCACAGGGGGTCTGGAGGCTACACCTTC. Amino acid sequence: CASTHRGSGGYTF.

This rearrangement joins TRBV19 to TRBJ2-7; perhaps TRBD1 as D (5 bases). Per germline, CDR1 LNHDA and CDR2 SQIVND (reference sequence). Trimming shortened V by 5 bases and J by 0 bases, and 11 bases separated the two germline ends. CDR3 length: 14 residues. The CDR3 spells CASSSARGSYEQYF. For the CDR3, the DNA is TGTGCCAGTAGTTCTGCAAGGGGCTCCTACGAGCAGTACTTC.

The rearrangement joins TRBV27 to TRBJ2-3, with TRBD2 matching 16 bases. This CDR3 region has 18 residues. The J segment lost 4 bases and the V segment lost 5 bases, leaving 9 bases of the junction unmatched. CDR1 and CDR2 from the germline V gene are MNHEY and SMNVEV (reference sequence). This CDR3 is CASSPGTSGGAFPDTQYF. The DNA for the CDR3 is TGTGCCAGCAGTCCCGGGACTAGCGGGGGGGCTTTCCCAGATACGCAGTATTTT.

This clone was detected only a few times. The rearrangement links TRBV30 to TRBJ1-6; D ambiguous. Germline loops: CDR1 GTSNPN, CDR2 SVGIG (reference sequence). The CDR3 has 12 residues. Deletions cut 3 bases from V and 6 bases from J, with 6 bases between. CDR3 sequence: CAWSPRNSPLHF. Here the CDR3 DNA reads TGTGCCTGGAGCCCCCGTAATTCACCCCTCCACTTT.

This clone was seen a single time. V usage is TRBV10-3 and J usage is TRBJ1-1, with D perhaps TRBD1 (6 bases). The CDR3 covers 14 residues. V lost 6 bases and J 1 base, leaving 12 bases between the germline ends. Germline CDR1 reads ENHRY; CDR2 reads SYGVKD. The CDR3 sequence is CAIRPTGQNTEAFF. The CDR3 nucleotides are TGTGCCATCAGGCCTACGGGACAGAACACTGAAGCTTTCTTT.

V and J are TRBV9 and TRBJ2-7; 11 bases agree with TRBD2. J was trimmed by 2 bases and V by 2 bases; bases with no gene match: 6. Germline V CDR1 and CDR2: SGDLS, YYNGEE. The CDR3 consists of 16 residues. This CDR3 is CASSVGTSGVPYEQYF. CDR3 bases: TGTGCCAGCAGCGTGGGGACTAGCGGAGTCCCCTACGAGCAGTACTTC. Supplemented by reference TRBV9 and TRBJ2-7, the full variable domain reads DSGVTQTPKHLITATGQRVTLRCSPRSGDLSVYWYQQSLDQGLQFLIQYYNGEERAKGNILERFSAQQFPDLHSELNLSSLELGDSALYFCASSVGTSGVPYEQYFGPGTRLTVT.

V usage is TRBV11-2 and J usage is TRBJ1-2, with TRBD1 matching 8 bases. J was trimmed by 4 bases and V by 4 bases; bases with no gene match: 2. The CDR3 runs to 13 residues. Germline CDR1 and CDR2: SGHAT and FQNNGV. The chain's CDR3 is CASSSGQGYGYTF. The CDR3 DNA follows: TGTGCCAGCAGCTCTGGACAGGGCTATGGCTACACCTTC.

CDR3 amino acids: CASSLDFAGSTDTQYF. CDR3 bases: TGCGCCAGCAGCTTGGATTTTGCGGGGAGCACAGATACGCAGTATTTT. The chain combines TRBV5-1 with TRBJ2-3; D may be TRBD2 (6 bases). V lost 0 bases, J lost 0 bases, and 11 bases lay in between. Germline V lookup: CDR1 SGHRS, CDR2 YFSETQ. This CDR3 is built from 16 residues.

The chain uses TRBV28 and TRBJ2-1; a possible D gene is TRBD1 (6 bases). Trimming stripped 7 bases from V and 7 bases from J, with 26 bases between. Germline CDR1 and CDR2: MDHEN and SYDVKM. The CDR3 length is 17 residues. CDR3 protein: CASTFTHDRTSGNEQFF. The CDR3, as DNA: TGTGCCAGCACCTTTACCCACGACAGGACCTCCGGAAATGAGCAGTTCTTC. Full variable domain (remainder filled in from reference TRBV28 and TRBJ2-1): DVKVTQSSRYLVKRTGEKVFLECVQDMDHENMFWYRQDPGLGLRLIYFSYDVKMKEKGDIPEGYSVSREKKERFSLILESASTNQTSMYLCASTFTHDRTSGNEQFFGPGTRLTVL.

The chain is built from TRBV5-1 and TRBJ2-3, with unresolved D. The V end was cut by 4 bases, the J end by 2 bases, with 11 bases between. The CDR3 runs to 14 residues. Germline CDR1 reads SGHRS; CDR2 reads YFSETQ. The CDR3 DNA reads as TGCGCCAGCAGCCCCGCTAGGAACACAGATACGCAGTATTTT. This gives the protein CASSPARNTDTQYF.

The V gene is TRBV5-4, the J gene TRBJ1-1; 7 bases match TRBD1. The V segment lost 2 bases and the J segment 5 bases; nucleotides outside the gene matches: 3. CDR1 is SGHNT and CDR2 is YYREEE in the germline V gene (reference sequence). The CDR3 is made up of 13 amino acids. The CDR3 DNA is TGTGCCAGCAGCTTCGGGACAGTGACTGAAGCTTTCTTT. Translating it yields CASSFGTVTEAFF.

The chain recombines TRBV5-8 with TRBJ2-2, with 7 nucleotides matching TRBD1. This CDR3 comprises 15 residues. Germline CDR1 and CDR2: SGHTS and YDEGEE. The V and J ends lost 5 bases and 1 base, in that order; junction bases with no gene match: 5. The CDR3 loop reads CASRNRGRNTGELFF. CDR3 bases: TGTGCCAGCAGAAACAGGGGAAGGAACACCGGGGAGCTGTTTTTT. The full variable domain, completed using reference TRBV5-8 and TRBJ2-2, is EAGVTQSPTHLIKTRGQQATLRCSPISGHTSVYWYQQALGLGLQFLLWYDEGEERNRGNFPPRFSGRQFPNYSSELNVNALELEDSALYLCASRNRGRNTGELFFGEGSRLTVL.

The chain carries TRBV10-1 and TRBJ2-1; 7 bases map to TRBD2. CDR1 is WNHNN and CDR2 is SYGVQD in the germline V gene (reference sequence). The CDR3 spans 14 residues. The J segment lost 5 bases and the V segment lost 6 bases, leaving 7 bases of the junction unmatched. CDR3 bases: TGCGCCAGCAGAAAATCGAGCGGGAACAATGAGCAGTTCTTC. Amino acid sequence: CASRKSSGNNEQFF.

The genes are TRBV2 and TRBJ1-2, with D perhaps TRBD1 (5 bases). V was pared by 9 bases and J by 5 bases, with 25 bases between. The CDR3 spans 16 residues. Germline values: CDR1 SNHLY, CDR2 FYNNEI. DNA for the CDR3: TGTGCCAGGTTTAACTCGGGAGATGGGGGATCATATGGCTACACCTTC. Its translation is CARFNSGDGGSYGYTF.

The chain uses TRBV29-1 and TRBJ2-7; TRBD1 matches at 9 bases. The germline V gene has CDR1 SQVTM and CDR2 ANQGSEA. The CDR3 is 13 amino acids. Trimming removed 6 bases from V and 0 bases from J; junction bases left unmatched: 3. The CDR3 region is CSVRQGGSYEQYF. CDR3 sequence (DNA): TGCAGCGTACGACAGGGGGGCTCCTACGAGCAGTACTTC.